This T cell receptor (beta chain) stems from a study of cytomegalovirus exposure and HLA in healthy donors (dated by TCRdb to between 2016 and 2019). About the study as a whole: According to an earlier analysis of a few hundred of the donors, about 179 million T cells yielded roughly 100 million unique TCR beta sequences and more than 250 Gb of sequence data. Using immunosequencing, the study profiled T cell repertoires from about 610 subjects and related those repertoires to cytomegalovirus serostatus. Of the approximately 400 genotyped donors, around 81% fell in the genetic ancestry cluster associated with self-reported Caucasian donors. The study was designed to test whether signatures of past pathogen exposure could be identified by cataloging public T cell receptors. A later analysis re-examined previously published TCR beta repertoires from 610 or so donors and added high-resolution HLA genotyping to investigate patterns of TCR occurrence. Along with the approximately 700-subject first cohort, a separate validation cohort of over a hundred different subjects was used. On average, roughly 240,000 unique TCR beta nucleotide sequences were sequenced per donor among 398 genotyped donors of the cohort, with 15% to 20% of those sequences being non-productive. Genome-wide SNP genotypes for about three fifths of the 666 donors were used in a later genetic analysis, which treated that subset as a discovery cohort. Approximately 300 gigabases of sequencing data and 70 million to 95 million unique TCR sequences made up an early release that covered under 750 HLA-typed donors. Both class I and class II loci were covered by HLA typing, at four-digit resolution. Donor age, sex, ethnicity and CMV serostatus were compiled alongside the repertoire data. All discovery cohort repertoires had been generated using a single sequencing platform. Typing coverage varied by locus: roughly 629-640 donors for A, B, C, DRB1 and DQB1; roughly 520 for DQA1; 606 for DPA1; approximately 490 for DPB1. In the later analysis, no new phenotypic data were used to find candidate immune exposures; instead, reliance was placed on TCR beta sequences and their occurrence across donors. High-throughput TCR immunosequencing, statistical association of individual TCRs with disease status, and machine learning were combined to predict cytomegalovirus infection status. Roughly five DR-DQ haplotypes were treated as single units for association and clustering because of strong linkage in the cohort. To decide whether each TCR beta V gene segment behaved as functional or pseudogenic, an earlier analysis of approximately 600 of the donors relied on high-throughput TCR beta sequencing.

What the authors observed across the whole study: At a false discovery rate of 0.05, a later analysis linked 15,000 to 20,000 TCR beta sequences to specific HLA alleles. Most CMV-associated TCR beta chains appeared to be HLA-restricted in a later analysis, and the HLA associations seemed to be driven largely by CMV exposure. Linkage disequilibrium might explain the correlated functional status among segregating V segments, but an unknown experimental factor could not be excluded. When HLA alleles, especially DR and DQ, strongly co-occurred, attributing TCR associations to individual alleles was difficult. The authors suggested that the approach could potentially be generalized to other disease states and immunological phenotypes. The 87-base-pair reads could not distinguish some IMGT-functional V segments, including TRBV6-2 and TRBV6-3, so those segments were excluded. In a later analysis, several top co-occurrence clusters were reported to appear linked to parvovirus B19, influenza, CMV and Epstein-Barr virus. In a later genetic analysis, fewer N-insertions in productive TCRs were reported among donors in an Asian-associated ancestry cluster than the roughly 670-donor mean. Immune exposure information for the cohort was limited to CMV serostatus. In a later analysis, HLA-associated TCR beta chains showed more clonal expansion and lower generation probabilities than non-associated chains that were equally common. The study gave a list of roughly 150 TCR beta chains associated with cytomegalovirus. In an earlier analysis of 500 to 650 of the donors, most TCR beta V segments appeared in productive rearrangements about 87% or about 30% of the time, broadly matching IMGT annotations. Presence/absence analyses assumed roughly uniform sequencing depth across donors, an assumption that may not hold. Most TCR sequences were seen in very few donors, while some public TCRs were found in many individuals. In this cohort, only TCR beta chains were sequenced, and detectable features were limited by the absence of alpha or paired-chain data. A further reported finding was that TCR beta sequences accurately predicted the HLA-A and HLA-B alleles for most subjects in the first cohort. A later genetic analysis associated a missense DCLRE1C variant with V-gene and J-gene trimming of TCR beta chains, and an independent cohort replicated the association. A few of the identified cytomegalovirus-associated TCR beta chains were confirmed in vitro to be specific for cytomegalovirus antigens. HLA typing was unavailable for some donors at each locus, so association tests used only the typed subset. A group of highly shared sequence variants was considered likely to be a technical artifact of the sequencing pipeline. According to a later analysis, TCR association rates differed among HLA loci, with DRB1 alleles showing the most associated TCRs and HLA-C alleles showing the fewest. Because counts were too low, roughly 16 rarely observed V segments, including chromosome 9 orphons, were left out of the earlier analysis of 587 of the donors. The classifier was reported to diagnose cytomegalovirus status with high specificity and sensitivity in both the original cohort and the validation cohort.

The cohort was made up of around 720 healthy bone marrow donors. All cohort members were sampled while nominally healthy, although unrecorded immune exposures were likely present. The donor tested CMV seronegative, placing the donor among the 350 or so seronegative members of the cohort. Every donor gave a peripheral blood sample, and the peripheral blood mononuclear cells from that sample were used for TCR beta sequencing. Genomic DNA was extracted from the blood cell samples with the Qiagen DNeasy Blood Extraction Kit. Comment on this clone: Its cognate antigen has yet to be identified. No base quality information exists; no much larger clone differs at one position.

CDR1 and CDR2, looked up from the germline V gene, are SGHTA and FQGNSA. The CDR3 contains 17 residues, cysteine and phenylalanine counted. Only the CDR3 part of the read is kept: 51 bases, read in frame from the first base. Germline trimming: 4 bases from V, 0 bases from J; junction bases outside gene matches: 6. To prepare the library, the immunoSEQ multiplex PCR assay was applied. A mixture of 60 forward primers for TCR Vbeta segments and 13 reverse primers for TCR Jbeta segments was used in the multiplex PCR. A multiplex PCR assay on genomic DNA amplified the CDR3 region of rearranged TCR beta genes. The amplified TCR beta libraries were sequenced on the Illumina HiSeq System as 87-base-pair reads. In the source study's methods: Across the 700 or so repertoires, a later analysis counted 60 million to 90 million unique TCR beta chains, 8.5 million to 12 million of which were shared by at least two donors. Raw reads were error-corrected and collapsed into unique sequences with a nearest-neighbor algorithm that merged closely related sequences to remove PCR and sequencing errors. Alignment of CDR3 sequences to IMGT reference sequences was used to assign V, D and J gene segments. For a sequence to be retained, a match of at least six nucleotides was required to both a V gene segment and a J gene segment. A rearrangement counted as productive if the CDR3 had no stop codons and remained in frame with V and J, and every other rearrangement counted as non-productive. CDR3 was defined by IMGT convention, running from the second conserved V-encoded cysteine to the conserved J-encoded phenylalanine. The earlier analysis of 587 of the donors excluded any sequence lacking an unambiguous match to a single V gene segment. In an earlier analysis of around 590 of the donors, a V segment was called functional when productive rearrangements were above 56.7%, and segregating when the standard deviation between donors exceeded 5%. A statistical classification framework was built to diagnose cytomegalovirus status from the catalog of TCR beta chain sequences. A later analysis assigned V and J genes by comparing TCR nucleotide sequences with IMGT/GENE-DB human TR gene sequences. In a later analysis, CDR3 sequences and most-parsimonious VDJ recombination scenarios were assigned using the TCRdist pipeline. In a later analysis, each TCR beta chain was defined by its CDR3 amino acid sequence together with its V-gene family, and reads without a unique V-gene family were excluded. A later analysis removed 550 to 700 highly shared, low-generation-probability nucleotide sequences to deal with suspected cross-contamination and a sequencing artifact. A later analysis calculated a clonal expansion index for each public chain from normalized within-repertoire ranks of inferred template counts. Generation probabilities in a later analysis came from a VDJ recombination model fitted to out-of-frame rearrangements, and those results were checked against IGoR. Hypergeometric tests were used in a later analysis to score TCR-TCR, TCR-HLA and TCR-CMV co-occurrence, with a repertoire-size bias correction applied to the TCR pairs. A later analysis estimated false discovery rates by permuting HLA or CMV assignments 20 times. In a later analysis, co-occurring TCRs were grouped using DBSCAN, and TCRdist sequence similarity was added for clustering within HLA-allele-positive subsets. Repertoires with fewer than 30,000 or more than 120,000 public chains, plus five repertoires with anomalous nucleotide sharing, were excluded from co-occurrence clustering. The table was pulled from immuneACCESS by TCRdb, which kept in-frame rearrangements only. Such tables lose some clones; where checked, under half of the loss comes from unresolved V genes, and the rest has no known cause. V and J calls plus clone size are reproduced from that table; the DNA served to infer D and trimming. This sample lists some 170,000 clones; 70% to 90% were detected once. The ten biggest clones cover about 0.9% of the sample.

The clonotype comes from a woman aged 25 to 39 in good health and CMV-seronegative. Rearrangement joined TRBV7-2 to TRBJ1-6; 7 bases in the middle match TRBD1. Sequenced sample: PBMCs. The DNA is TGTGCCAGCAGCTCCGACAGGGAGAGCTCCTATAATTCACCCCTCCACTTT. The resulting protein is CASSSDRESSYNSPLHF.